This passage covers 12 T cell receptor beta chains from one sample sequenced in a study of blood T cell repertoires in COVID-19. TCRdb's copy holds only in-frame clones and misses some; the assay was immunoSEQ multiplex PCR. The sample consists of some 100,000 clones, 70% to 90% of them appearing once. Specimen: peripheral blood. The source is a woman in her thirties with acute or convalescent COVID-19.

Comment on this clone: One junction end does not reproduce the germline sequence, and a read error may be involved. In DNA, the CDR3 is TGTGCCAGCAGGCAAGGGGGGCAGGGGGAGCAGCCCCAGCATTTT. Translating gives CASRQGGQGEQPQHF. The chain couples TRBV4-2 to TRBJ1-5; 7 bases align to TRBD1. The CDR3 length is 15 residues. The germline gives CDR1 LGHNA, CDR2 YNFKEQ.

This clone was seen only a few times. CDR3 bases: TGTGCCAGCAGCCGAGGGACTAACATTAATTCACCCCTCCACTTT. Residues: CASSRGTNINSPLHF. The chain couples TRBV3-1 (or the pseudogene TRBV3-2) to TRBJ1-6; a weak D match, TRBD1 (5 bases). Trimming removed 4 bases from V and 6 bases from J, with 13 bases in between. Germline-derived CDR1 and CDR2 are LGHDT and YNNKEL (reference sequence). The CDR3 has 15 residues.

The chain is built from TRBV7-6 and TRBJ1-1, with D possibly TRBD1 on 5 matching bases. The germline V and J ends were trimmed by 4 bases and 0 bases, with 12 bases remaining between them. Germline V gene lookup returns CDR1 SGHVS and CDR2 FNYEAQ. The CDR3 has 15 residues. The CDR3 nucleotides read TGTGCCAGCAGCTCTCCCGGGGGGGTGAACACTGAAGCTTTCTTT. Translation gives CASSSPGGVNTEAFF.

The sample holds a few counts of this clone. The chain employs TRBV29-1 and TRBJ2-3; tentatively, D is TRBD1 (6 bases). V lost 7 bases, J lost 4 bases, and 15 bases lay in between. This CDR3 is built from 13 residues. CDR1 SQVTM and CDR2 ANQGSEA come from the germline V gene. Here the CDR3 reads CSADRYGPDTQYF. The CDR3 DNA is TGCAGCGCTGACAGGTATGGCCCAGATACGCAGTATTTT.

V gene TRBV5-1 combines with J gene TRBJ2-3; TRBD1 agrees at 7 bases. The V segment lost 4 bases and the J segment 2 bases; nucleotides outside the gene matches: 4. The CDR3 is 14 residues long. Looked up from germline, CDR1 is SGHRS and CDR2 is YFSETQ. Here the CDR3 DNA reads TGCGCCAGCAGCCCCGACAGGGACACAGATACGCAGTATTTT. Translated: CASSPDRDTDTQYF.

The J gene is TRBJ2-1, the V gene TRBV2; 7 nucleotides match TRBD2. This CDR3 region has 15 residues. V was pared by 3 bases and J by 6 bases, with 8 bases of the junction left unmatched. CDR1 and CDR2 from the germline V gene are SNHLY and FYNNEI. In nucleotides, the CDR3 is TGTGCCAGCAGTGAGGGCAGCGGGGCCCTCAATGAGCAGTTCTTC. As protein: CASSEGSGALNEQFF.

This sequence joins TRBV29-1 and TRBJ1-1; D not certain. The CDR3 is 16 residues long. Per germline, CDR1 SQVTM and CDR2 ANQGSEA. Trimming removed 1 base at V and 4 bases at J, with 19 bases between. CDR3 in amino acids: CSVEGFNKAAVTEAFF. CDR3 nucleotides: TGCAGCGTTGAAGGGTTCAATAAGGCTGCGGTCACTGAAGCTTTCTTT.

V gene TRBV5-1 combines with J gene TRBJ1-1; 7 bases map to TRBD1. The CDR3 is made up of 13 amino acids. V was clipped by 7 bases and J by 0 bases; unmatched bases: 3. CDR1 and CDR2 (germline): SGHRS, YFSETQ. The CDR3 DNA reads as TGCGCCAGCCGACAGGGTTTGAACACTGAAGCTTTCTTT. Its protein product is CASRQGLNTEAFF.

This chain links TRBV7-7 with TRBJ1-4; D is perhaps TRBD1 (5 bases). The V gene lost 4 bases and the J gene lost 5 bases, with 8 bases spanning the gap. CDR1 and CDR2 (germline): SSHAT, FNYEAQ (reference sequence). This CDR3 has 13 residues. The CDR3 bases are TGTGCCAGCAGCTCTAGACAGAATGAAAAACTGTTTTTT. It translates to CASSSRQNEKLFF. Drawing the rest from reference TRBV7-7 and TRBJ1-4, the complete variable domain is GAGVSQSPRYKVTKRGQDVTLRCDPISSHATLYWYQQALGQGPEFLTYFNYEAQPDKSGLPSDRFSAERPEGSISTLTIQRTEQRDSAMYRCASSSRQNEKLFFGSGTQLSVL.

The chain has TRBV7-6 and TRBJ2-3; D is ambiguous. This CDR3 has 11 amino acids. Trimming cost V 4 bases and J 3 bases, with 2 bases left between them. The germline CDR1 and CDR2 sequences are SGHVS and FNYEAQ. CDR3 DNA sequence: TGTGCCAGCAGCTCGACAGATACGCAGTATTTT. Translation gives CASSSTDTQYF. Combining the CDR3 with reference TRBV7-6 and TRBJ2-3 gives the whole variable domain GAGVSQSPRYKVTKRGQDVALRCDPISGHVSLYWYRQALGQGPEFLTYFNYEAQQDKSGLPNDRFSAERPEGSISTLTIQRTEQRDSAMYRCASSSTDTQYFGPGTRLTVL.

The chain uses TRBV7-2 and TRBJ1-2, with a possible D match to TRBD1 (5 bases). Germline values: CDR1 SGHTA, CDR2 FQGNSA. Between the trimmed V and J ends, which lost 4 bases and 6 bases, there was a span of 18 bases. This CDR3 has 15 residues. The CDR3: CASSSDSPQVHGYTF. CDR3 nucleotides: TGTGCCAGCAGCTCAGACAGCCCTCAGGTTCATGGCTACACCTTC.

V gene TRBV11-2 combines with J gene TRBJ2-7; D is possibly TRBD1 (6 bases). V was pared by 3 bases and J by 5 bases, with 8 bases between. Germline CDR1 is SGHAT and CDR2 is FQNNGV. The CDR3 is 12 amino acids. Here the CDR3 reads CASSFAGDEQYF. The CDR3 bases are TGTGCCAGCAGCTTTGCAGGGGACGAGCAGTACTTC.